The present T cell receptor beta chain was sequenced within a study of blood T cell repertoires in COVID-19. Study as a whole: Italy, Spain and the United States were the sources of the convalescent and acute COVID-19 samples. Sources were T cells, B-cell-depleted T cells, or PBMCs; the material itself was cDNA or gDNA.

Study processing details: The authors estimated nucleated cell counts from reference gene primer amplification. The data were produced by immunoSEQ multiplex PCR, yet TCRdb's version contains in-frame clones alone and is incomplete. V and J calls and clone size come straight from that table; D and trimming were deduced from the DNA. The sample holds roughly 25,000 clones, approximately 75% seen once. The Seattle patients joined while their infection was active and were tracked longitudinally afterward. The V gene's germline CDR1 is SGHTA and CDR2 FQGNSA. The CDR3 is 15 residues long. Trimming took off 4 bases at V and 4 bases at J, with 16 bases between the two ends.

The material sequenced was peripheral blood. This chain uses TRBV7-2 with TRBJ1-2; the D is unclear. The clonotype originates from a woman between 65 and 79 years old with COVID-19, enrolled during active disease. The CDR3 here is CASSSSRDTGYGYTF. The DNA for the CDR3 is TGTGCCAGCAGCTCAAGTCGAGACACTGGCTATGGCTACACCTTC.